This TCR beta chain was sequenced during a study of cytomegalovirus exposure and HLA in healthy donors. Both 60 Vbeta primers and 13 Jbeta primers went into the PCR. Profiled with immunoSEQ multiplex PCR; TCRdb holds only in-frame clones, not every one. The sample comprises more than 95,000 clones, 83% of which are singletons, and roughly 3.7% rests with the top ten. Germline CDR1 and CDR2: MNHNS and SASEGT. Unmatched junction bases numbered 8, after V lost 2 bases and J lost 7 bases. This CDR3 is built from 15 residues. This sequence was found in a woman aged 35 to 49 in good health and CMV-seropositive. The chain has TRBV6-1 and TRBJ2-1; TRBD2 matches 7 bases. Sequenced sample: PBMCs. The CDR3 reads CASSEPAGLGNEQFF. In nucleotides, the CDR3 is TGTGCCAGCAGTGAACCAGCGGGATTGGGGAATGAGCAGTTCTTC.